This T cell receptor beta chain was documented in a study of blood T cell repertoires in COVID-19. Study context: From the United States, Italy and Spain came samples of acute and convalescent COVID-19.

Authors' methods: For nucleated cells, counts were estimated from reference gene primer amplification. Generated by immunoSEQ multiplex PCR, the TCRdb table keeps only in-frame clones and is missing some. V and J calls plus clone size are reproduced from that table; the DNA served to infer D and trimming. The sample yields around 200,000 clones, roughly 80% seen once. This clonotype was sampled from a woman in her twenties or thirties who had recovered from COVID-19. The sequenced material came from PBMCs or T cells enriched from blood (not recorded which).

The CDR3 reads CASSLDRSYNEQFF. DNA for the CDR3: TGTGCCAGCAGTTTGGACAGGTCCTACAATGAGCAGTTCTTC. The chain carries TRBV28 and TRBJ2-1, with TRBD1 identical over 7 bases. Trimming at V came to 3 bases and at J to 1 base, leaving 0 bases not matched to a gene. Looked up from germline, CDR1 is MDHEN and CDR2 is SYDVKM. The CDR3 sequence is 14 residues long.